The clone carrying this TCR beta chain was counted a few times. The antigen is unknown. These data come from a study of identical twins. General observations from the study: With abundant cord blood beta clonotypes, insertions were fewer; memory repertoires showed no such pattern. Cross-sectional statistics underpinned the conclusions; the same donors were not followed. In zero-insertion analyses, partial confounding could arise from invariant MAIT and iNKT cells.

V dropped 7 bases and J dropped 10; count of bases not matched to a gene: 7. In germline, CDR1 is MNHNS, CDR2 SASEGT. CDR3 length: 13 residues. TCRdb recomputed calls from the 5' RACE reads with MiXCR, one row per CDR3 protein. The sample lists around 1.7 million distinct CDR3 sequences, 32% occurring once. The chain recombines TRBV6-1 with TRBJ2-1; 10 nucleotides align to TRBD2. Specimen: cord blood. This sequence originates from a newborn girl in good health. This chain's CDR3 is CASNTPGLAEQFF. DNA for the CDR3: TGTGCCAGCAACACTCCGGGACTAGCGGAGCAGTTCTTC.